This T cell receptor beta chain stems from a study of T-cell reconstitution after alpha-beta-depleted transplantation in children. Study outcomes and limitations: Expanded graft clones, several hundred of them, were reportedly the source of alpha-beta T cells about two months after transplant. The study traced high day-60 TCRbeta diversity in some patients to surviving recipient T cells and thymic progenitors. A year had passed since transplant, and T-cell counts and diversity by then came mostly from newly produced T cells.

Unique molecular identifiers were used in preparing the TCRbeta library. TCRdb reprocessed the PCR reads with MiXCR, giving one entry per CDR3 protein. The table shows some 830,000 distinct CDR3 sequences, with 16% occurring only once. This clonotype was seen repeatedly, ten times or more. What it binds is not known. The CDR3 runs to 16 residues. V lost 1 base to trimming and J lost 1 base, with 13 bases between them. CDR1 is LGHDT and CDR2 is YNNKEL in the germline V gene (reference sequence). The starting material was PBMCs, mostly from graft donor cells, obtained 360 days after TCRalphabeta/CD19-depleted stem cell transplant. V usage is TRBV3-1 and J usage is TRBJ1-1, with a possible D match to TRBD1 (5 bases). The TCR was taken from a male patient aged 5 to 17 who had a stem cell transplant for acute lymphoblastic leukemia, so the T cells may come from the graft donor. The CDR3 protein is CASSQGLRGRNTEAFF. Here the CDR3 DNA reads TGTGCCAGCAGCCAAGGGTTAAGGGGCAGGAACACTGAAGCTTTCTTT.